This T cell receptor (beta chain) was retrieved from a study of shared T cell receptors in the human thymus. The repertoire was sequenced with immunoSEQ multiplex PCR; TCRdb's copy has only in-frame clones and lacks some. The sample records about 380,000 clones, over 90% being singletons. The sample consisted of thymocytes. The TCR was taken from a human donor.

CDR3 in amino acids: CASSQNPRGWYYGYTF. The CDR3 DNA is TGCGCCAGCAGCCAGAACCCCCGGGGATGGTACTATGGCTACACCTTC. V is TRBV4-1 and J is TRBJ1-2; D unclear. Germline V lookup: CDR1 MGHRA, CDR2 YSYEKL. V lost 3 bases and J lost 3, with 17 bases in between. The length of the CDR3 is 16 residues.